The 27 T cell receptor beta chains presented below share a single source sample, sequenced in a study of OX40 agonist ivuxolimab in advanced cancers. Measured with immunoSEQ multiplex PCR; TCRdb has only the in-frame clones, and not every one. The table shows approximately 74,000 clones, with over 75% occurring only once. This sample comprised CD4+ or CD8+ T cells sorted from blood, obtained in a trial of the OX40 agonist ivuxolimab. The receptors come from an adult with an advanced solid tumor such as melanoma, head and neck, liver or kidney cancer.

The V call is TRBV28, the J call TRBJ1-5; TRBD1 aligns across 10 bases. With V trimmed by 5 bases and J by 7 bases, 8 bases remained unmatched. Germline CDR1 MDHEN, CDR2 SYDVKM. The CDR3 sequence is 15 residues long. This CDR3 is CASSVGTGEQQPQHF. CDR3 nucleotide sequence: TGTGCCAGCAGTGTCGGGACAGGGGAACAACAGCCCCAGCATTTT.

The gene calls are TRBV15 and TRBJ1-3; perhaps TRBD1 as D (5 bases). Germline V CDR1 and CDR2: LNHNV, YYDKDF (reference sequence). The CDR3 consists of 12 residues. V was shortened by 6 bases and J by 6 bases, with 9 bases between the two germline ends. The CDR3 DNA follows: TGTGCCACCAGTAGGGACCCAAACACCATATATTTT. It is translated as CATSRDPNTIYF. Together with reference TRBV15 and TRBJ1-3, the CDR3 gives the full variable domain: DAMVIQNPRYQVTQFGKPVTLSCSQTLNHNVMYWYQQKSSQAPKLLFHYYDKDFNNEADTPDNFQSRRPNTSFCFLDIRSPGLGDTAMYLCATSRDPNTIYFGEGSWLTVV.

The sample holds one count of this clone. The chain recombines TRBV6-6 with TRBJ1-2; possibly TRBD1 for D (6 bases). Trimming removed 3 bases at V and 6 bases at J, with 11 bases between. The germline gives CDR1 MNHNY, CDR2 SVGAGI (reference sequence). The CDR3 extends over 13 amino acids. Here the CDR3 DNA reads TGTGCCAGCAGTTATCAGGGGTCAGATGGCTACACCTTC. Protein: CASSYQGSDGYTF.

This sequence joins TRBV27 and TRBJ2-5; 10 bases map to TRBD2. From germline, CDR1 is MNHEY and CDR2 SMNVEV (reference sequence). This CDR3 spans 17 amino acids. The V segment lost 6 bases and the J segment 5 bases; nucleotides outside the gene matches: 15. CDR3 amino acids: CASSLGPAGGPGETQYF. The CDR3 DNA follows: TGTGCCAGCAGCTTGGGGCCAGCGGGGGGGCCCGGCGAGACCCAGTACTTC.

The gene calls are TRBV7-9 and TRBJ2-1; TRBD2 matches 7 bases. CDR3 length equals 13 residues. Losses at the gene ends were 8 bases for V and 2 bases for J; bases not matched to a gene: 3. Germline lookup yields CDR1 SEHNR and CDR2 FQNEAQ (reference sequence). CDR3 sequence: CASRLAAYNEQFF. CDR3 bases: TGTGCCAGCCGGCTAGCGGCCTACAATGAGCAGTTCTTC.

This clone was observed a single time. V and J are TRBV5-5 and TRBJ2-7; D is perhaps TRBD2 (6 bases). Between the trimmed V and J ends, which lost 6 bases and 0 bases, there was a span of 10 bases. Germline assignment: CDR1 SGHKS and CDR2 YYEKEE (reference sequence). This CDR3 spans 13 amino acids. CDR3: CASILGGSYEQYF. In DNA, the CDR3 is TGTGCCAGCATCCTGGGGGGCTCCTACGAGCAGTACTTC. The variable domain in full, with the rest retrieved from reference TRBV5-5 and TRBJ2-7, is DAGVTQSPTHLIKTRGQQVTLRCSPISGHKSVSWYQQVLGQGPQFIFQYYEKEERGRGNFPDRFSARQFPNYSSELNVNALLLGDSALYLCASILGGSYEQYFGPGTRLTVT.

The chain links TRBV27 to TRBJ2-7; 9 bases map to TRBD2. This CDR3 region has 16 residues. V was pared by 1 base and J by 2 bases, with 6 bases of the junction left unmatched. Germline CDR1 is MNHEY and CDR2 is SMNVEV (reference sequence). The CDR3 loop reads CASSLYGSGGPYEQYV. The CDR3, as DNA: TGTGCCAGCAGTTTATATGGTAGCGGGGGCCCCTACGAGCAGTACGTC.

This chain uses TRBV27 with TRBJ1-5; D not resolved. Germline loops: CDR1 MNHEY, CDR2 SMNVEV (reference sequence). Trimming stripped 4 bases from V and 4 bases from J, with 11 bases between. The CDR3 runs to 14 residues. The CDR3 loop is CASSSWESNQPQHF. The DNA for the CDR3 is TGTGCCAGCAGTTCCTGGGAAAGTAATCAGCCCCAGCATTTT.

The chain carries TRBV10-3 and TRBJ1-1; the D gene is possibly TRBD1 (6 bases). The CDR3 covers 14 residues. The germline V gene encodes CDR1 ENHRY and CDR2 SYGVKD. V dropped 6 bases and J dropped 5 bases, with 16 bases sitting between them. The CDR3 DNA is TGTGCCATCAGGGGGGCGCAAATGGAGACTGAAGCTTTCTTT. Protein sequence: CAIRGAQMETEAFF.

The chain joins TRBV27 to TRBJ2-7; D is possibly TRBD1 (6 bases). This CDR3 has 15 amino acids. V lost 3 bases and J lost 0, with 12 bases in between. Germline V lookup: CDR1 MNHEY, CDR2 SMNVEV (reference sequence). The CDR3 region has the DNA TGTGCCAGCAGTTTCCTAATGGGGGCCTCCTACGAGCAGTACGTC. It specifies CASSFLMGASYEQYV.

The V and J genes are TRBV7-2 and TRBJ1-3; TRBD1 aligns across 9 bases. CDR1 is SGHTA and CDR2 is FQGNSA in the germline V gene. This CDR3 has 16 residues. Germline trimming cut 4 bases from V and 0 bases from J; bases unmatched to any gene: 4. This CDR3 is CASSSGTGPSGNTIYF. The CDR3 region has the DNA TGTGCCAGCAGCTCGGGGACAGGGCCCTCTGGAAACACCATATATTTT.

By proportion, this clone is medium-sized (0.01 to 0.1%). The V gene is TRBV7-9, the J gene TRBJ2-7, with TRBD1 as a possible D gene (5 bases). The germline CDR1 and CDR2 sequences are SEHNR and FQNEAQ (reference sequence). Trimming took 0 bases from V and 2 from J, leaving 8 bases between them. The CDR3 is made up of 14 amino acids. CDR3 sequence (DNA): TGTGCCAGCAGCTTAGCACAGACAGCCTACGAGCAGTACGTC. Its translation: CASSLAQTAYEQYV.

By sample fraction, this clone is medium-sized. The rearrangement joins TRBV10-3 to TRBJ2-3; D is perhaps TRBD2 (7 bases). CDR3 length: 15 amino acids. V was cut by 4 bases and J by 5 bases, with 16 bases left in between. Germline values: CDR1 ENHRY, CDR2 SYGVKD. CDR3 DNA: TGTGCCATCAGTGGATACCCAGGGGAGGGAGATACGCAGTATTTT. Translated: CAISGYPGEGDTQYF.

The chain carries TRBV11-2 and TRBJ2-1, with a weak D call TRBD2 (7 bases). Trimming removed 4 bases at V and 7 bases at J, with 17 bases between. The CDR3 has 15 amino acids. CDR1 is SGHAT and CDR2 is FQNNGV in the germline V gene. The DNA of the CDR3 is TGTGCCAGCAGCTCCAAGGGGGGGGGCCCAAATGAGCAGTTCTTC. Protein: CASSSKGGGPNEQFF.

This clone was seen a single time. The J gene is TRBJ2-7, the V gene TRBV23-1; D is uncertain. TRBV23-1 is an ORF, with its function uncertain. V shed 4 bases and J shed 0 bases, with 13 bases lying between them. The CDR3 runs 15 residues. The CDR3 DNA reads TGCGCCAGCAGTCCCCACCGGCCCCCCTCCTACGAGCAGTACTTC. Its protein is CASSPHRPPSYEQYF.

V usage is TRBV7-2 and J usage is TRBJ1-2; D is unresolved. CDR3 size: 15 residues. Trimming removed 4 bases at V and 0 bases at J, with 12 bases between. Germline V gene data show CDR1 as SGHTA and CDR2 as FQGNSA. CDR3 DNA: TGTGCCAGCAGCTCCGCCCCGGGGACTAACTATGGCTACACCTTC. Its protein product is CASSSAPGTNYGYTF.

The V and J genes are TRBV11-2 and TRBJ2-5; TRBD2 is a possible D gene (6 bases). The germline CDR1 and CDR2 sequences are SGHAT and FQNNGV. The CDR3 is 13 residues long. Trimming shortened V by 2 bases and J by 4 bases, and 8 bases separated the two germline ends. CDR3 region: CASSLRLVETQYF. The DNA for the CDR3 is TGTGCCAGCAGCTTAAGACTAGTAGAGACCCAGTACTTC. The variable domain in full, completed from reference TRBV11-2 and TRBJ2-5, reads EAGVAQSPRYKIIEKRQSVAFWCNPISGHATLYWYQQILGQGPKLLIQFQNNGVVDDSQLPKDRFSAERLKGVDSTLKIQPAKLEDSAVYLCASSLRLVETQYFGPGTRLLVL.

The rearrangement links TRBV30 to TRBJ2-2, with D tentatively TRBD1 (6 bases). The CDR3 sequence is 15 residues long. The ends were cut back, 3 bases at V and 5 bases at J, with 16 bases in the middle. The germline CDR1 and CDR2 sequences are GTSNPN and SVGIG (reference sequence). Here the CDR3 DNA reads TGTGCCTGGAGGTGGCAGGGGATATGGACCGGGGAGCTGTTTTTT. It translates to CAWRWQGIWTGELFF.

In its sample, this clone was seen a few times. V and J are TRBV5-8 and TRBJ1-5; D gene uncertain. Germline CDR1 is SGHTS and CDR2 is YDEGEE. The ends were cut back, 4 bases at V and 4 bases at J, with 9 bases in the middle. The CDR3 has 13 amino acids. The CDR3 DNA reads TGTGCCAGCAGCCCGGCACCAAATCAGCCCCAGCATTTT. Protein: CASSPAPNQPQHF. Based on the CDR3 plus reference TRBV5-8 and TRBJ1-5, the full variable domain is EAGVTQSPTHLIKTRGQQATLRCSPISGHTSVYWYQQALGLGLQFLLWYDEGEERNRGNFPPRFSGRQFPNYSSELNVNALELEDSALYLCASSPAPNQPQHFGDGTRLSIL.

The chain joins TRBV4-3 to TRBJ2-1, with D possibly being TRBD2 (5 bases). V was clipped by 0 bases and J by 8 bases, with 11 bases between them. The CDR3 runs to 14 residues. Germline V gene lookup returns CDR1 LGHNA and CDR2 YSLEER. The CDR3 nucleotides are TGCGCCAGCAGCCAAGACACCGAGGGCTATGAGCAGTTCTTC. It specifies CASSQDTEGYEQFF.

The chain has TRBV5-1 and TRBJ2-4; the match to TRBD1 covers 8 bases. With 6 bases clipped from V and 5 bases from J, the junction kept 7 bases outside the gene matches. Germline CDR1 and CDR2: SGHRS and YFSETQ. The CDR3 has 14 amino acids. The DNA for the CDR3 is TGCGCCAGCAACGTCGGGACAGGAGAAAACATTCAGTACTTC. It codes for CASNVGTGENIQYF.

V gene TRBV4-1 combines with J gene TRBJ2-5; a weak D match, TRBD1 (6 bases). Trimming took off 3 bases at V and 2 bases at J, with 16 bases between the two ends. Germline assignment: CDR1 MGHRA and CDR2 YSYEKL. This CDR3 comprises 16 residues. CDR3 sequence: CASSHRLGGQQETQYF. The CDR3 coding sequence is TGCGCCAGCAGCCACCGATTAGGGGGACAACAAGAGACCCAGTACTTC.

The rearrangement joins TRBV25-1 to TRBJ2-1; tentative D call: TRBD1 (7 bases). V was trimmed by 7 bases and J by 5 bases, leaving 15 bases between them. The V gene's germline CDR1 is MGHDK and CDR2 SYGVNS. This CDR3 region has 14 residues. In DNA form, the CDR3 reads TGTGCCAGCAAAGGGGGGACAGCCGACAATGAGCAGTTCTTC. This encodes CASKGGTADNEQFF.

The chain is built from TRBV15 and TRBJ2-7; a weak D match, TRBD2 (6 bases). The CDR3 totals 14 residues. CDR1 and CDR2 (germline): LNHNV, YYDKDF (reference sequence). V dropped 1 base and J dropped 2 bases, with 9 bases sitting between them. CDR3 sequence reads: CATSRGGVPYEQYV. The CDR3 region has the DNA TGTGCCACCAGCAGAGGGGGGGTCCCCTACGAGCAGTACGTC.

A few counts support this clone. The chain employs TRBV7-9 and TRBJ2-2; D remains unclear. Germline loops: CDR1 SEHNR, CDR2 FQNEAQ (reference sequence). V was cut by 10 bases and J by 6 bases, with 9 bases left in between. The CDR3 loop spans 11 amino acids. CDR3 in DNA: TGTGCCACTCCAAATTCCGGGGAGCTGTTTTTT. As protein: CATPNSGELFF.

The chain's CDR3 is CASMGQGRQPQHF. In DNA form, the CDR3 reads TGTGCCAGTATGGGACAGGGTCGGCAGCCCCAGCATTTT. V usage is TRBV19 and J usage is TRBJ1-5; TRBD1 aligns across 9 bases. CDR3 size: 13 residues. Germline loops: CDR1 LNHDA, CDR2 SQIVND (reference sequence). J gave up 7 bases and V 7 bases, and 5 bases lay outside the gene matches.

Regarding this clone: At one end, the junction sequence differs from germline, possibly due to a read error. The rearrangement uses TRBV4-1 and TRBJ2-3, with TRBD2 matching over 13 bases. The length of the CDR3 is 16 residues. Germline V lookup: CDR1 MGHRA, CDR2 YSYEKL. CDR3 bases: TGCGCCAGCAGCCAAGGGACTAGCGGGAGCTGGGGGGGTTTGCGTTTT. Its translation: CASSQGTSGSWGGLRF.